Listed here are 32 T cell receptor beta chains from one sample, sequenced in a study of blood T cells in healthy people across ages. Then a second PCR, running about 6 to 12 cycles, was carried out with a sample-barcoded 5' primer and a J-beta primer mix. TCRdb fed the 5' RACE reads into MiXCR, producing one record per CDR3 protein. The data contain hundreds of thousands of distinct CDR3 sequences, roughly 50% of them singletons. Sequenced material: blood. Every receptor here comes from a man aged 25 to 40 in good health.

As regards this clonotype: A junction boundary mismatches the germline segment, possibly from a read error. The chain recombines TRBV4-2 with TRBJ2-3; the match to TRBD2 covers 8 bases. The CDR3 consists of 16 residues. Looked up from germline, CDR1 is LGHNA and CDR2 is YNFKEQ. As DNA, the CDR3 is TGTGCCAGCAGCCAAGAGAACGGGGGGGGTTCAGATACGCAATATTTT. Its translation is CASSQENGGGSDTQYF.

This rearrangement joins TRBV29-1 to TRBJ2-3; TRBD1 matches 10 bases. CDR3 size: 16 residues. Per the germline V gene, CDR1 is SQVTM and CDR2 is ANQGSEA. The trim removed 3 bases at V and 4 bases at J, leaving 10 bases unmatched. The DNA of the CDR3 is TGCAGCGTTGAGCCGGGACAGGGGACGCGGCCAGATACGCAGTATTTT. Residues: CSVEPGQGTRPDTQYF.

The chain links TRBV12-3 or TRBV12-4 to TRBJ2-3; 15 bases match TRBD2. V shed 7 bases and J 1 base; nucleotides not matched to a gene: 9. CDR3 length equals 18 residues. The CDR3 nucleotides are TGTGCCAGCACCGAAGGACTAGCGGGAGGGCCCGGCACAGATACGCAGTATTTT. It is translated as CASTEGLAGGPGTDTQYF.

This clonotype has only one observation. Mismatch with germline at one junction end may stem from a read error. J is TRBJ1-1 and V is TRBV11-2; D call uncertain. The CDR3 has 13 amino acids. Germline CDR1 and CDR2: SGHAT and FQNNGV. The CDR3 protein is CASNLPENTEAFF. Written as DNA, the CDR3 is TGTGCCAGCAACTTACCCGAGAACACTGAAGCTTTCTTT.

V is TRBV6-5 and J is TRBJ2-1; 7 bases are a match to TRBD2. From germline, CDR1 is MNHEY and CDR2 SVGAGI. The CDR3 consists of 16 residues. Germline trimming cut 0 bases from V and 8 bases from J; bases unmatched to any gene: 10. This CDR3 is CASSYSGLVRWDEQFF. In DNA, the CDR3 is TGTGCCAGCAGTTACTCCGGACTAGTCAGGTGGGATGAGCAGTTCTTC.

The chain has TRBV21-1 and TRBJ2-1; TRBD1, the D gene given by the table, was not confirmed from the DNA. TRBV21-1 is classified as a pseudogene. The CDR3 has 16 residues. The CDR3 sequence: CASSPLGRCTYNEQFF. The CDR3 DNA reads as TGTGCCAGCAGTCCACTTGGGCGGTGTACCTACAATGAGCAGTTCTTC.

This clonotype was detected a few times. The chain uses TRBV6-5 and TRBJ2-1; 8 bases agree with TRBD2. Trimming took 8 bases from V and 7 from J; bases not matched to a gene: 4. Germline assignment: CDR1 MNHEY and CDR2 SVGAGI. This CDR3 spans 12 amino acids. CDR3 protein: CASGRGDNEQFF. The CDR3 coding sequence is TGTGCCAGCGGGCGGGGGGATAATGAGCAGTTCTTC.

The chain recombines TRBV7-9 with TRBJ2-3; possibly TRBD1 for D (6 bases). The CDR3 loop spans 14 amino acids. Germline CDR1 SEHNR, CDR2 FQNEAQ (reference sequence). The V gene lost 5 bases and the J gene lost 6 bases, with 15 bases spanning the gap. For the CDR3, the DNA is TGTGCCAGCAGCCGACGGACAGAGACGGATACGCAGTATTTT. It encodes CASSRRTETDTQYF.

The chain combines TRBV4-1 with TRBJ2-5, with a weak D call TRBD1 (5 bases). Germline V gene lookup returns CDR1 MGHRA and CDR2 YSYEKL. Trimming stripped 3 bases from V and 2 bases from J, with 10 bases between. This CDR3 is 14 amino acids long. CDR3 protein: CASSQTDSQETQYF. DNA for the CDR3: TGCGCCAGCAGCCAGACAGACAGTCAAGAGACCCAGTACTTC.

The chain joins TRBV13 to TRBJ2-2, with a weak D call TRBD1 (5 bases). V shed 3 bases and J shed 4 bases, with 18 bases lying between them. This CDR3 region has 17 residues. The germline CDR1 and CDR2 sequences are PRHDT and FYEKMQ (reference sequence). The CDR3 here is CASSFGQGILATGELFF. CDR3 bases: TGTGCCAGCAGCTTTGGTCAGGGAATTTTGGCCACCGGGGAGCTGTTTTTT.

The rearrangement joins TRBV12-3 or TRBV12-4 to TRBJ1-2; a possible D gene is TRBD1 (5 bases). Trimming removed 9 bases at V and 6 bases at J, with 8 bases between. The CDR3 is 10 amino acids. The CDR3 DNA is TGTGCCAGAGACAGTGATGGCTACACCTTC. It specifies CARDSDGYTF.

This clonotype was recorded a few times. The V call is TRBV20-1, the J call TRBJ2-7; D might be TRBD1 (5 bases). The germline V gene has CDR1 DFQATT and CDR2 SNEGSKA (reference sequence). Deletions cut 6 bases from V and 3 bases from J, with 9 bases between. CDR3 length: 11 residues. The CDR3 is CSAGHIYEQYF. CDR3 in DNA: TGCAGTGCCGGACACATCTACGAGCAGTACTTC.

The rearrangement joins TRBV4-3 to TRBJ2-7; 13 bases are a match to TRBD2. CDR1 LGHNA and CDR2 YSLEER come from the germline V gene. The CDR3 length is 19 residues. V shed 0 bases and J 1 base; nucleotides not matched to a gene: 9. DNA for the CDR3: TGCGCCAGCAGCCAAGATGTTCCGGGACTAGCGGGACCTTCCTACGAGCAGTACTTC. Its translation: CASSQDVPGLAGPSYEQYF.

This sequence joins TRBV4-3 and TRBJ2-3; 12 bases match TRBD2. V shed 0 bases, J shed 5 bases, and the junction held 12 bases outside the gene matches. The germline gives CDR1 LGHNA, CDR2 YSLEER. The CDR3 consists of 19 residues. CDR3 DNA sequence: TGCGCCAGCAGCCAAGATGCGGCTAGCGGGAGGGCCGTCAGAGATACGCAGTATTTT. It yields the protein CASSQDAASGRAVRDTQYF.

The V call is TRBV10-3, the J call TRBJ2-1, with 7 bases that match TRBD2. CDR3 length: 12 amino acids. The germline CDR1 and CDR2 sequences are ENHRY and SYGVKD. The V segment lost 11 bases and the J segment 6 bases; nucleotides outside the gene matches: 7. CDR3 DNA sequence: TGTGCCGCCGCTCGGGAGGTCAATGAGCAGTTCTTC. It specifies CAAAREVNEQFF.

This sequence joins TRBV6-2 or TRBV6-3 and TRBJ2-1, with unresolved D. The length of the CDR3 is 13 residues. The germline CDR1 and CDR2 sequences are MNHEY and SVGEGT. The ends were cut back, 3 bases at V and 9 bases at J, with 12 bases in the middle. This CDR3 is CASSYNSNAEQFF. The DNA for the CDR3 is TGTGCCAGCAGTTATAACTCTAACGCTGAGCAGTTCTTC.

This chain links TRBV7-2 with TRBJ2-4; no firm D call. The CDR3 consists of 15 residues. With 1 base removed from V and 5 bases from J, the gap between germline ends came to 12 bases. CDR1 is SGHTA and CDR2 is FQGNSA in the germline V gene. For the CDR3, the DNA is TGTGCCAGCAGCTTAGGAGCCGGGCCTGAAAACATTCAGTACTTC. It translates to CASSLGAGPENIQYF.

Only a few counts were recorded for this clonotype. The chain uses TRBV20-1 and TRBJ2-7; TRBD2 agrees at 13 bases. V lost 3 bases and J lost 9; bases outside the gene matches: 11. CDR3 length equals 15 residues. CDR1 is DFQATT, CDR2 SNEGSKA, per germline (reference sequence). Written as DNA, the CDR3 is TGCAGTGCTAGGGGAACTAGCGGGAGGGAAAAAATGCAGTACTTC. Protein product: CSARGTSGREKMQYF.

The chain links TRBV5-1 to TRBJ2-3; the D is unclear. CDR3 length equals 15 residues. V lost 0 bases to trimming and J lost 5 bases, with 13 bases between them. Looked up from germline, CDR1 is SGHRS and CDR2 is YFSETQ. CDR3: CASSLEGRWVDTQYF. Here the CDR3 DNA reads TGCGCCAGCAGCTTGGAAGGGCGCTGGGTAGATACGCAGTATTTT.

The chain couples TRBV5-1 to TRBJ2-1; D unclear. Germline V gives CDR1 SGHRS, CDR2 YFSETQ. The CDR3 extends over 13 amino acids. Trimming removed 1 base from V and 12 bases from J, with 14 bases in between. DNA for the CDR3: TGCGCCAGCAGCTTGATCCTAGTCGGTGTGCAGTTCTTC. Its translation is CASSLILVGVQFF.

To note about this clonotype: A read error may explain this, as a much larger clone is one base away. This sequence joins TRBV12-3 or TRBV12-4 and TRBJ2-3; D call uncertain. Between the trimmed V and J ends, which lost 3 bases and 11 bases, there was a span of 9 bases. The CDR3 has 11 residues. CDR3 sequence: CASSFFEEQYF. CDR3 coding DNA: TGTGCCAGCAGTTTTTTTGAAGAGCAGTATTTT.

This clonotype was detected only a few times. The rearrangement joins TRBV6-4 to TRBJ2-7, with 7 bases lining up with TRBD2. The CDR3 has 15 residues. Germline CDR1 and CDR2: MRHNA and SNTAGT. The junction had 8 bases not matched to a gene; V was cut back by 4 bases and J by 2 bases. CDR3 loop: CASSGWEGLPYEQYF. Here the CDR3 DNA reads TGTGCCAGCAGTGGCTGGGAGGGTCTCCCCTACGAGCAGTACTTC.

In this sample, this clonotype turned up a few times. V gene TRBV10-2 combines with J gene TRBJ2-7, with D possibly TRBD1 on 6 matching bases. The CDR3 consists of 13 residues. Looked up from germline, CDR1 is WSHSY and CDR2 is SAAADI. V was trimmed by 8 bases and J by 6 bases, leaving 17 bases between them. The CDR3 DNA sequence: TGCGCCAGCCTAGCCCCCGGGACATCCGAGCAGTACTTC. Protein: CASLAPGTSEQYF.

V usage is TRBV7-2 and J usage is TRBJ2-5, with a tentative D call TRBD2 (6 bases). V lost 1 base and J lost 4, with 19 bases in between. Germline V lookup: CDR1 SGHTA, CDR2 FQGNSA. CDR3 size: 17 residues. The CDR3 spells CASSLVLAGKGRETQYF. In DNA, the CDR3 is TGTGCCAGCAGCTTAGTCCTCGCGGGGAAGGGGCGAGAGACCCAGTACTTC. Filled out from reference TRBV7-2 and TRBJ2-5, the complete variable domain reads GAGVSQSPSNKVTEKGKDVELRCDPISGHTALYWYRQSLGQGLEFLIYFQGNSAPDKSGLPSDRFSAERTGGSVSTLTIQRTQQEDSAVYLCASSLVLAGKGRETQYFGPGTRLLVL.

In this sample, this clonotype turned up a few times. The gene calls are TRBV7-2 and TRBJ1-6; D is possibly TRBD1 (5 bases). Germline CDR1 is SGHTA and CDR2 is FQGNSA. This CDR3 spans 15 amino acids. V lost 1 base and J 7 bases, leaving 11 bases between the germline ends. CDR3 in amino acids: CASSLGGGENSPLHF. As DNA, the CDR3 is TGTGCCAGCAGCTTAGGGGGGGGGGAGAATTCACCCCTCCACTTT.

The chain is built from TRBV7-2 and TRBJ1-1; possible D gene TRBD1, 5 bases. The ends were cut back, 1 base at V and 5 bases at J, with 11 bases in the middle. CDR1 is SGHTA, CDR2 FQGNSA, per germline. The CDR3 sequence is 14 residues long. Here the CDR3 reads CASSLGGRTTEAFF. DNA of the CDR3: TGTGCCAGCAGCTTAGGGGGGAGGACAACTGAAGCTTTCTTT.

The chain recombines TRBV20-1 with TRBJ1-5, with no clear D. The germline CDR1 and CDR2 sequences are DFQATT and SNEGSKA (reference sequence). The CDR3 has 11 amino acids. Trimming pared 3 bases from V and 6 bases from J, leaving 6 bases between. The CDR3 sequence is CSASSGQPQHF. The CDR3 DNA reads as TGCAGTGCTAGTAGCGGTCAGCCCCAGCATTTT.

CDR3 in amino acids: CSVLGATGNTEAFF. CDR3 sequence (DNA): TGCAGCGTCCTGGGGGCCACGGGGAACACTGAAGCTTTCTTT. The chain has TRBV29-1 and TRBJ1-1; perhaps TRBD1 as D (6 bases). This CDR3 has 14 amino acids. CDR1 SQVTM and CDR2 ANQGSEA come from the germline V gene. Trimming pared 6 bases from V and 1 base from J, leaving 15 bases between.

This chain links TRBV9 with TRBJ2-3; no clear D gene. This CDR3 spans 17 amino acids. Looked up from germline, CDR1 is SGDLS and CDR2 is YYNGEE. The V end lost 4 bases, the J end lost 2 bases, and 20 bases lay between the germline ends. The CDR3 reads CASSHPRLGGDTDTQYF. CDR3 nucleotide sequence: TGTGCCAGCAGCCACCCCCGATTGGGTGGTGACACAGATACGCAGTATTTT. Supplemented by reference TRBV9 and TRBJ2-3, the full variable domain reads DSGVTQTPKHLITATGQRVTLRCSPRSGDLSVYWYQQSLDQGLQFLIQYYNGEERAKGNILERFSAQQFPDLHSELNLSSLELGDSALYFCASSHPRLGGDTDTQYFGPGTRLTVL.

This clonotype was counted a few times. V and J are TRBV20-1 and TRBJ2-7, with a weak D call TRBD1 (5 bases). The CDR3 sequence is 15 residues long. The V and J ends lost 6 bases and 6 bases respectively, with 24 bases between them. The germline V gene encodes CDR1 DFQATT and CDR2 SNEGSKA (reference sequence). The CDR3 sequence: CSAMVPNSGYSEQYF. The CDR3 nucleotides are TGCAGTGCCATGGTCCCGAACTCAGGGTACTCCGAGCAGTACTTC.

This clonotype was detected only a few times. The chain couples TRBV12-3 or TRBV12-4 to TRBJ2-3, with 8 bases identical to TRBD2. This CDR3 is 16 amino acids long. Losses at the gene ends were 5 bases for V and 4 bases for J; bases not matched to a gene: 11. This chain's CDR3 is CASSDSPGGRPDTQYF. The DNA for the CDR3 is TGTGCCAGCAGTGACTCACCGGGAGGGCGCCCAGATACGCAGTATTTT.

The V and J genes are TRBV7-9 and TRBJ2-1; 7 nucleotides agree with TRBD1. Germline CDR1 reads SEHNR; CDR2 reads FQNEAQ (reference sequence). The CDR3 has 12 amino acids. Trimming took 4 bases from V and 14 from J; bases not matched to a gene: 8. CDR3 DNA: TGTGCCAGCAGCTCAAACAGGGGCGGCGAGTTCTTC. It yields the protein CASSSNRGGEFF.